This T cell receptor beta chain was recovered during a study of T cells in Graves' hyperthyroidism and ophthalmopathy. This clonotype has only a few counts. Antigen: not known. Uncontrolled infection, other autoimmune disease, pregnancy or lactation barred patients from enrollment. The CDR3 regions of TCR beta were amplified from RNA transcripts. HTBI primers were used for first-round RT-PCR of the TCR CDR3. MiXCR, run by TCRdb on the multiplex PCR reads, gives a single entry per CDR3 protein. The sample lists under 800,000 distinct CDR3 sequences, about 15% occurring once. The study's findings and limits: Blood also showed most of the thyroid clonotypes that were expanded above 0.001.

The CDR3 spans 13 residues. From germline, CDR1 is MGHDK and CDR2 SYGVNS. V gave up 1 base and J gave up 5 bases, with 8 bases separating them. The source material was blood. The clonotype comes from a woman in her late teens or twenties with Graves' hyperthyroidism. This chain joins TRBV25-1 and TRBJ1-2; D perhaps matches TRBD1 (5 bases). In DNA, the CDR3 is TGTGCCAGCAGTGAATGGGGGGGTTATGGCTACACCTTC. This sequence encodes CASSEWGGYGYTF.